Listed below are T cell receptor beta chains from one sample, sequenced in a study of shared clonotypes between healthy human individuals. Sequencing was performed with immunoSEQ multiplex PCR; in TCRdb, only in-frame clones are kept and a portion is missing. The table includes about 2 million clones, 90% to 95% detected once. Sequencing input: naive CD4+ T cells sorted from blood. Receptor source: a man between 18 and 29 years old in good health. CDR3s include the opening cysteine and the closing phenylalanine or tryptophan. A D gene is named only where the DNA matches it firmly. Size tells how often a clone was seen (once, few, many) or the class of an expanded clone, and some rows leave it out.

TRBJ1-2 | TRBV6-1 | . | . | CASSVAAPGSNYGYTF | TGTGCCAGCAGTGTCGCGGCGCCCGGATCTAACTATGGCTACACCTTC
TRBJ2-7 | TRBV7-9 | . | . | CASSPRLGEQYF | TGTGCCAGCAGCCCGAGGCTCGGCGAGCAGTACTTC
TRBJ1-2 | TRBV2 | . | TRBD1 | CASRGETGIGYTF | TGTGCCAGCAGGGGGGAGACAGGGATTGGCTACACCTTC
TRBJ2-5 | TRBV29-1 | . | . | CSAKLALQETQYF | TGCAGCGCAAAGCTAGCGCTCCAAGAGACCCAGTACTTC
TRBJ1-6 | TRBV23-1 | . | . | CASSPGGKGSPLHF | TGCGCCAGCAGTCCGGGGGGTAAAGGTTCACCCCTCCACTTT
TRBJ2-3 | TRBV29-1 | . | . | CSVEAHYLDFADTQYF | TGCAGCGTTGAAGCTCACTATTTGGACTTCGCAGATACGCAGTATTTT
TRBJ1-2 | TRBV18 | . | . | CASRRDLRDYTF | TGTGCCAGCCGCAGGGACCTTAGGGACTACACCTTC
TRBJ2-7 | TRBV5-6 | . | TRBD1 | CASSVGQGGYEQYF | TGTGCCAGCAGCGTGGGACAGGGGGGGTACGAGCAGTACTTC
TRBJ2-3 | TRBV30 | . | . | CAWRGASSDKNTQYF | TGTGCCTGGAGAGGGGCTAGCAGCGATAAGAATACGCAGTATTTT
TRBJ1-3 | TRBV6-6 | . | TRBD1 | CASVTGDYSGNTIYF | TGTGCCAGCGTGACAGGGGATTACTCTGGAAACACCATATATTTT
TRBJ1-4 | TRBV11-2 | . | . | CASSLVSWLQPPEKLFF | TGTGCCAGCAGCTTAGTCTCTTGGTTGCAACCACCTGAAAAACTGTTTTTT
TRBJ1-1 | TRBV6-1 | . | . | CASSEALQGIEAFF | TGTGCCAGCAGTGAAGCGCTTCAGGGGATTGAAGCTTTCTTT
TRBJ2-7 | TRBV10-3 | . | . | CAIRRDGALVEQYF | TGTGCCATCAGGAGAGACGGAGCTCTGGTCGAGCAGTACTTC
TRBJ2-1 | TRBV7-9 | . | TRBD1 | CASSPLGQGALNEQFF | TGTGCCAGCAGCCCCCTGGGACAGGGGGCTTTGAATGAGCAGTTCTTC
TRBJ1-3 | TRBV5-4 | . | TRBD1 | CASSSGGAPGNTIYF | TGTGCCAGCAGCTCAGGGGGCGCACCCGGAAACACCATATATTTT
TRBJ1-2 | TRBV18 | once | . | CASSPPGHSNYGYTF | TGTGCCAGCTCACCACCGGGACATAGTAACTATGGCTACACCTTC
TRBJ2-5 | TRBV11-2 | . | . | CASSLGESGTQYF | TGTGCCAGCAGCTTAGGGGAAAGTGGGACCCAGTACTTC
TRBJ2-7 | TRBV6-5 | few | . | CASTSEGSEQYF | TGTGCCAGCACAAGCGAGGGTTCCGAGCAGTACTTC
TRBJ2-4 | TRBV6-5 | . | TRBD1 | CASSRGTGDIQYF | TGTGCCAGCAGCCGAGGGACAGGGGACATTCAGTACTTC
TRBJ2-2 | TRBV20-1 | . | . | CSATNGDGPFF | TGCAGTGCGACGAATGGCGACGGCCCGTTTTTT
TRBJ2-5 | TRBV30 | . | . | CAWSVGRWGTETQYF | TGTGCCTGGAGTGTGGGGCGGTGGGGGACAGAGACCCAGTACTTC
TRBJ2-1 | TRBV7-2 | . | . | CASSRPSRGGPYNEQFF | TGTGCCAGCAGCCGACCGTCCCGAGGAGGCCCCTACAATGAGCAGTTCTTC
TRBJ2-7 | TRBV28 | . | TRBD1 | CASSFRDRVSVEQYF | TGTGCCAGCAGTTTCCGGGACAGGGTTTCGGTCGAGCAGTACTTC
TRBJ1-3 | TRBV11-2 | . | . | CASSPLTSDSGNTIYF | TGTGCCAGCAGCCCACTTACTTCTGACTCTGGAAACACCATATATTTT
TRBJ2-7 | TRBV27 | . | TRBD1 | CASRRQGEPEQYF | TGTGCCAGCCGGCGACAGGGGGAACCCGAGCAGTACTTC
TRBJ2-3 | TRBV5-1 | . | . | CASSLEKAVDTQYF | TGCGCCAGCAGCTTGGAAAAGGCCGTGGATACGCAGTATTTT
TRBJ2-1 | TRBV7-2 | . | TRBD2 | CASSLVGTSGGYNEQFF | TGTGCCAGCAGCTTAGTTGGGACTAGCGGGGGCTACAATGAGCAGTTCTTC
TRBJ1-4 | TRBV6-5 | . | TRBD1 | CASSSYGQGGGEKLFF | TGTGCCAGCAGTTCATACGGACAGGGTGGGGGAGAAAAACTGTTTTTT
TRBJ2-2 | TRBV7-7 | . | . | CASSFASWSGELFF | TGTGCTAGCAGCTTCGCTAGTTGGAGCGGGGAGCTGTTTTTT
TRBJ1-1 | TRBV10-3 | . | . | CAISTGTEAFF | TGTGCCATCAGCACGGGCACTGAAGCTTTCTTT
TRBJ1-3 | TRBV6-1 | . | . | CASSPLGGSGNTIYF | TGTGCCAGCAGCCCTTTGGGGGGCTCTGGAAACACCATATATTTT
TRBJ2-2 | TRBV7-9 | . | TRBD2 | CAPSGGNTGELFF | TGTGCCCCCTCGGGAGGGAACACCGGGGAGCTGTTTTTT
TRBJ2-5 | TRBV7-8 | . | . | CASRALGGTQYF | TGTGCCAGCAGGGCCTTGGGGGGCACCCAGTACTTC
TRBJ2-5 | TRBV21-1 | . | . | CASSSGTKDGWETQYF | TGTGCCAGCAGCAGTGGGACCAAGGACGGTTGGGAGACCCAGTACTTC
TRBJ1-1 | TRBV19 | . | TRBD1 | CASSMVTGAHTEAFF | TGTGCCAGTAGTATGGTCACAGGGGCACACACTGAAGCTTTCTTT
TRBJ1-5 | TRBV28 | . | . | CASSFRRGLSNQPQHF | TGTGCCAGCAGTTTTAGACGGGGGCTGAGCAATCAGCCCCAGCATTTT
TRBJ1-2 | TRBV29-1 | . | . | CSVEYKSYGYTF | TGCAGCGTTGAATACAAGAGCTATGGCTACACCTTC
TRBJ1-2 | TRBV28 | . | . | CASSFSRGPPSGYTF | TGTGCCAGCAGTTTTTCGCGGGGACCTCCTTCTGGCTACACCTTC
TRBJ2-7 | TRBV2 | . | . | CASSEGPGSPYEQYF | TGTGCCAGCAGTGAGGGTCCGGGTTCCCCCTACGAGCAGTACTTC
TRBJ2-3 | TRBV30 | once | . | CAWRGSTDTQYF | TGTGCCTGGAGAGGAAGCACAGATACGCAGTATTTT
TRBJ1-6 | TRBV7-9 | once | TRBD1 | CASSGQGDNSPLHF | TGTGCCAGCAGCGGACAGGGGGATAATTCACCCCTCCACTTT
TRBJ2-3 | TRBV11-2 | . | . | CASSLDTTSDTQYF | TGTGCCAGCAGCTTAGATACTACTTCAGATACGCAGTATTTT
TRBJ1-2 | TRBV25-1 | . | . | CASSESRDYGYTF | TGTGCCAGCAGTGAATCTCGGGACTATGGCTACACCTTC
TRBJ2-1 | TRBV12-5 | . | . | CASGSPPGEQFF | TGTGCTAGTGGTTCCCCCCCCGGTGAGCAGTTCTTC
TRBJ2-3 | TRBV5-4 | once | . | CASSFQLVTKDTQYF | TGTGCCAGCAGCTTCCAACTAGTGACCAAAGATACGCAGTATTTT